The rows below give T cell receptor beta chains drawn from one sample of a study of CD8+CD57+ T cells in acquired aplastic anemia. TCRdb re-called the reads through MiXCR, storing one row per CDR3 protein. This sample yields about 120,000 distinct CDR3 sequences, of which approximately 50% are seen a single time; 25% to 35% belongs to the top ten. The sample was sorted CD4+, CD8+, or CD8+CD57+ T cells (not recorded which) from PBMCs. The source is a human donor with aplastic anemia. CDR3s include the opening cysteine and the closing phenylalanine or tryptophan. Fields, in order: J gene, D gene, clone size, V gene, CDR3 DNA, CDR3 protein. D genes are given only for firm matches. A row's size may be missing; if present it is once, few, many or a size class.

J: TRBJ1-1
D: -
size: -
V: TRBV9
DNA: TGTGCCAGCAGCGTATTTGACGGTGAAGCTTTCTTT
CDR3: CASSVFDGEAFF

J: TRBJ2-5
D: -
size: -
V: TRBV19
DNA: TGTGCCAGTAATCCGGGGGCTATTGGAGAGACCCAGTACTTC
CDR3: CASNPGAIGETQYF

J: TRBJ2-7
D: TRBD1
size: -
V: TRBV20-1
DNA: TGCAGTGCTAGAGATCGACAGGGCTACGAGCAGTACTTC
CDR3: CSARDRQGYEQYF

J: TRBJ2-1
D: -
size: -
V: TRBV20-1
DNA: TGCAGTGCTAGTTATCTAGTAGTGCGCAATGAGCAGTTCTTC
CDR3: CSASYLVVRNEQFF

J: TRBJ1-2
D: -
size: -
V: TRBV29-1
DNA: TGCAGCGTTGACTATGGCTGCACCTTC
CDR3: CSVDYGCTF

J: TRBJ1-2
D: -
size: -
V: TRBV4-2
DNA: TGTGCCAGCAGCCAAGATGGGTCGGCATATGGCTACACCTTC
CDR3: CASSQDGSAYGYTF

J: TRBJ1-5
D: TRBD1
size: many
V: TRBV24-1
DNA: TGTGCCACCAGTGACCGAACAGGGGGAAGCAATCAGCCCCAGCATTTT
CDR3: CATSDRTGGSNQPQHF

J: TRBJ2-7
D: -
size: many
V: TRBV6-1
DNA: TGTGCCAGCAGCCAGGCGTTAGGGGTTGACGAGCAGTACTTC
CDR3: CASSQALGVDEQYF

J: TRBJ2-7
D: -
size: few
V: TRBV29-1
DNA: TGCAGCGTTGACCGGACAGAGAGCTCCTACGAGCAGTACTTC
CDR3: CSVDRTESSYEQYF

J: TRBJ1-4
D: TRBD1
size: many
V: TRBV15
DNA: TGTGCCACCAGCAGAGATAGAGGGGGCTATGAAAAACTGTTTTTT
CDR3: CATSRDRGGYEKLFF

J: TRBJ1-2
D: TRBD1
size: -
V: TRBV15
DNA: TGTGCCACCAGGACCGACAGGGGTTCAGGCTATGGCTACACCTTC
CDR3: CATRTDRGSGYGYTF

J: TRBJ2-3
D: -
size: -
V: TRBV25-1
DNA: TGTGCCAGCAGCCCCACGGCATCAGATACGCAGTATTTT
CDR3: CASSPTASDTQYF

J: TRBJ2-1
D: -
size: -
V: TRBV10-1
DNA: TGCGCCAGCAGCCTGGGACTGGGAACCGGTGAGCAGTTCTTC
CDR3: CASSLGLGTGEQFF

J: TRBJ1-3
D: -
size: once
V: TRBV11-2
DNA: TGTGCCAGCAGCTTAGAGGCAAACTCTGGAAACACCATATATTTT
CDR3: CASSLEANSGNTIYF

J: TRBJ2-1
D: TRBD1
size: -
V: TRBV24-1
DNA: TGTGCCACCAGTGATTCCGTGACAGGGGGTATGGATGAGCAGTTCTTC
CDR3: CATSDSVTGGMDEQFF

J: TRBJ2-7
D: TRBD2
size: -
V: TRBV9
DNA: TGTGCCACCCGGGGGGGGGAGCAGTACTTC
CDR3: CATRGGEQYF

J: TRBJ1-4
D: -
size: -
V: TRBV4-2
DNA: TGTGCCAGCAGCCCAACCTCGACAGGCCGAATTGTTGCGGCTAATGAAAAACTGTTTTTT
CDR3: CASSPTSTGRIVAANEKLFF

J: TRBJ1-2
D: -
size: many
V: TRBV19
DNA: TGTGCCAGTAGTATGGGCATCGCCGATGGCTACACCTTC
CDR3: CASSMGIADGYTF

J: TRBJ1-3
D: TRBD1
size: -
V: TRBV24-1
DNA: TGTGCCACCAGTGATTCCCGGGACAGTCCTGGAAACACCATATATTTT
CDR3: CATSDSRDSPGNTIYF

J: TRBJ1-5
D: -
size: once
V: TRBV2
DNA: TGTGCCAGCAGTGAAGCCACGGGCGGGTGGGAGCCCCAGCATTTT
CDR3: CASSEATGGWEPQHF

J: TRBJ1-2
D: -
size: -
V: TRBV19
DNA: TGTGCCAGCCGGAGCAGGGAGGCGAACTATGGCTACACCTTC
CDR3: CASRSREANYGYTF

J: TRBJ1-3
D: -
size: -
V: TRBV24-1
DNA: TGTGCCACCAGTGATCCAGGGGATGGAAACACCATATATTTT
CDR3: CATSDPGDGNTIYF

J: TRBJ2-7
D: -
size: -
V: TRBV29-1
DNA: TGCAGCGTTGAGGCCGGGACGGCGAACTACGAGCAGTACTTC
CDR3: CSVEAGTANYEQYF

J: TRBJ2-7
D: TRBD1
size: -
V: TRBV7-8
DNA: TGTGCCAGCAGCCCCCGGACAGGGATCTCCGAGCAGTACTTC
CDR3: CASSPRTGISEQYF